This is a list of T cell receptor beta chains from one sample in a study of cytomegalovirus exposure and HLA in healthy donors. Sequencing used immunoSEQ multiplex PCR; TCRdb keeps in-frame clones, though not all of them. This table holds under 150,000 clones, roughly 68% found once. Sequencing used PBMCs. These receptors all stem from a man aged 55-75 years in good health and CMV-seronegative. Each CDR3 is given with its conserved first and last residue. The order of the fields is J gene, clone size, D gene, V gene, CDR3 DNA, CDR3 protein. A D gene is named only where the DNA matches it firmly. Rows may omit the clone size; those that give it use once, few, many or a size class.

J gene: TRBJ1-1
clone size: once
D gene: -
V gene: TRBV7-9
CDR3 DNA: TGTGCCAGCAGCTTAGAACTCTCAGGGCCGAACACTGAAGCTTTCTTT
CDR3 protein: CASSLELSGPNTEAFF

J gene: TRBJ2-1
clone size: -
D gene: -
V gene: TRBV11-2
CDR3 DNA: TGTGCCAGCAGCTTAACCAGAGGGACTGACAATGAGCAGTTCTTC
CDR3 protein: CASSLTRGTDNEQFF

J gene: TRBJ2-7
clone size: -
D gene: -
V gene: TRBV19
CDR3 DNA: TGTGCCAGTAGTCTAACCCGGGCCGAGGGAAACGAGCAGTACTTC
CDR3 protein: CASSLTRAEGNEQYF

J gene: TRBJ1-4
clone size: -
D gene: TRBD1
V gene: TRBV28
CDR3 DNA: TGTGCCAGCAGTCCTCGACAGGGGGCAACTAATGAAAAACTGTTTTTT
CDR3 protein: CASSPRQGATNEKLFF

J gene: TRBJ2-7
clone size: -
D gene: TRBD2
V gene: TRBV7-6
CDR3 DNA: TGTGCCAGCAGCCCGGGGGGGGCAGGGGTGGGTGAGCAGTACTTC
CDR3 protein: CASSPGGAGVGEQYF

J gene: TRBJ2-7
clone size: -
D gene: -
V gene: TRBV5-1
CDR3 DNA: TGCGCCAGCAGCTTGGCCGCCGGAGGTGAGCAGTACTTC
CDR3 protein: CASSLAAGGEQYF

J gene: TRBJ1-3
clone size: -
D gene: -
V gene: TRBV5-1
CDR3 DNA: TGCGCCAGCAGACAGAACTCTGGAAACACCATATATTTT
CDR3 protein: CASRQNSGNTIYF

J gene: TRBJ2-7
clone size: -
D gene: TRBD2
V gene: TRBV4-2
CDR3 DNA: TGTGCCAGCAGCCAAGAGCCACTAGCGGGTGCCTACGAGCAGTACTTC
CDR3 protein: CASSQEPLAGAYEQYF

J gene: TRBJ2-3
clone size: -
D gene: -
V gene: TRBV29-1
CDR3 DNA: TGCAGCGTTGGTTGGCGGTCTAGCACAGATACGCAGTATTTT
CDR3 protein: CSVGWRSSTDTQYF

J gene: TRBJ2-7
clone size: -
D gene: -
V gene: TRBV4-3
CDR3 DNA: TGCGCCAGCAGCCAAGAGTCAGGGTTCTCCTACGAGCAGTACTTC
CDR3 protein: CASSQESGFSYEQYF

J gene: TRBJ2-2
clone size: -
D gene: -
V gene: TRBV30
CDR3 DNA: TGTGCCTGGGGGAACAGGAGGAACACCGGGGAGCTGTTTTTT
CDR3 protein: CAWGNRRNTGELFF

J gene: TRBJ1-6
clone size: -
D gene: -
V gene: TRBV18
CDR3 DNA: TGTGCCAGCTCAACGGGAGGAAAAATCCCGTCACCCCTCCACTTT
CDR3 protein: CASSTGGKIPSPLHF

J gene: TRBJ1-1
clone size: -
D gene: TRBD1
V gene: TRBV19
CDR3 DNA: TGTGCCAGTAGTCTACGGACAGGCAAGGTAGAGACTGAAGCTTTCTTT
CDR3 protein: CASSLRTGKVETEAFF

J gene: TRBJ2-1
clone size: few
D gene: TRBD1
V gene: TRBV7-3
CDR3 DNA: TGTGCCAGCAGCCCAGAAACCGGGACAGGGGACAATGAGCAGTTCTTC
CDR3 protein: CASSPETGTGDNEQFF

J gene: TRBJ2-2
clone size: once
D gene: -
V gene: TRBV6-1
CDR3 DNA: TGTGCCAGCAGGACGGGAGCGCAGAACACCGGGGAGCTGTTTTTT
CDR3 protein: CASRTGAQNTGELFF

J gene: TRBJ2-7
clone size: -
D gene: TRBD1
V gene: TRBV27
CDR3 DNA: TGTGCCAGCAGCCCGGGACAGTCTGGCTACGAGCAGTACTTC
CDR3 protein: CASSPGQSGYEQYF

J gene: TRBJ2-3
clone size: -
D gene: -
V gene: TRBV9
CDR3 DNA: TGTGCCAGCAGCGGGGCGGGGAGAACAGATACGCAGTATTTT
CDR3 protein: CASSGAGRTDTQYF

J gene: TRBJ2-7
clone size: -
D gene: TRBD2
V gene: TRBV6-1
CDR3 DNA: TGTGCCAGCCAACTAGCGGGAGGGAGCTCCTACGAGCAGTACTTC
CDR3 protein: CASQLAGGSSYEQYF

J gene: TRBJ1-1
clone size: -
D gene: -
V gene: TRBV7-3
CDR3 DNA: TGTGCCAGCAGCCAGGGGAGGAACACTGAAGCTTTCTTT
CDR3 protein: CASSQGRNTEAFF

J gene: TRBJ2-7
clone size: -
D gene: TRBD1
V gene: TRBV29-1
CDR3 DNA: TGCAGCGTGGTCAGGGACAGGGGAGCCTACGAGCAGTACTTC
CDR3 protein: CSVVRDRGAYEQYF

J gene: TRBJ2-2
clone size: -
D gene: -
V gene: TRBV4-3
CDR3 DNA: TGCGCCAGCAGCCAAGATTTAGTTTCCACCGGGGAGCTGTTTTTT
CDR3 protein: CASSQDLVSTGELFF

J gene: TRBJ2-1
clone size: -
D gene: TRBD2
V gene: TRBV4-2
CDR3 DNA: TGTGCCAGCAGCCCAAGCGGGAGGCCCTACAATGAGCAGTTCTTC
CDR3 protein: CASSPSGRPYNEQFF

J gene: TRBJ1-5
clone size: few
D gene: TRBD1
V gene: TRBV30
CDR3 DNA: TGTGCCTGGGGGGCAGGGGGAGGTCAGCCCCAGCATTTT
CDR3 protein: CAWGAGGGQPQHF

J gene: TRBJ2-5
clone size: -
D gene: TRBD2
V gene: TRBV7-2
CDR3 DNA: TGTGCCAGCAGCCCCGGGACTAGCGGGAGGGCCTTGGGAGAGACCCAGTACTTC
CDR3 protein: CASSPGTSGRALGETQYF

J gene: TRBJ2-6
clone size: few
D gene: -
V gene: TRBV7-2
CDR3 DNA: TGTGCCAGCAGCTCCCGGGTTAGCTCTGGGGCCAACGTCCTGACTTTC
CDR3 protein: CASSSRVSSGANVLTF

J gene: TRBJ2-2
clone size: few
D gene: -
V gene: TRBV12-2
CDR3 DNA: TGTGCAAGTCGACCTGGACTAGCGGGAGTAAATTGTGCCGGGGAGCTGTTTTTT
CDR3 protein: CASRPGLAGVNCAGELFF

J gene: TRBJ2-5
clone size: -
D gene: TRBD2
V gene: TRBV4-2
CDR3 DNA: TGTGCCAGCAGCCAAGAGAGCGGGAGAGGTTTGGAGACCCAGTACTTC
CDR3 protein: CASSQESGRGLETQYF

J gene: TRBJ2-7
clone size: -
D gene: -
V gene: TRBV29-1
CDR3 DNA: TGCAGCGTCGCCCTTCGAGAGTTGAGGGTCGAGCAGTACTTC
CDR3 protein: CSVALRELRVEQYF

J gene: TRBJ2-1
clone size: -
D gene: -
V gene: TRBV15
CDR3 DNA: TGTGCCACCAGCAGAGCCCGGGAGTCAACCAATGAGCAGTTCTTC
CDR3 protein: CATSRARESTNEQFF

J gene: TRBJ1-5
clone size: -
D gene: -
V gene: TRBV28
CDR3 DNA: TGTGCCAGCAGTTTATTTGGCACCCTTGATCAGCCCCAGCATTTT
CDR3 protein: CASSLFGTLDQPQHF

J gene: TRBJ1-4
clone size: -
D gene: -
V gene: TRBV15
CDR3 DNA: TGTGCCACCAGCAGAGCGGGCGGGGGGCTGTTTTTT
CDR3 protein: CATSRAGGGLFF

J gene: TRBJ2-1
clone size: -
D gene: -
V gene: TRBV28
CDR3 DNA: TGTGCCATCGAGATGAGGGATGGGTACAATGAGCAGTTCTTC
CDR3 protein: CAIEMRDGYNEQFF

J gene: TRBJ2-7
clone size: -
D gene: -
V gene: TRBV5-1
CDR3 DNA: TGCGCCAGCAGGCCCGGGACTCTTACCTACGAGCAGTACTTC
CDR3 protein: CASRPGTLTYEQYF

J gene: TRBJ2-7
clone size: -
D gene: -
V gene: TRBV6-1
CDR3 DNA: TGTGCCAGCAGTGAAGGACACGACTACGAGCAGTACTTC
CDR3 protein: CASSEGHDYEQYF

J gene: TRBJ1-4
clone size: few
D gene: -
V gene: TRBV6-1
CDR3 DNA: TGTGCCAGCAGTGAAGATTGGACAGTTATAGAAAAACTGTTTTTT
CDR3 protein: CASSEDWTVIEKLFF

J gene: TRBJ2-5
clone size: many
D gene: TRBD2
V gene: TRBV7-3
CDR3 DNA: TGTGCCAGCAGCCCCCCCCCAGGACTAGCGGGGGGAGAGACCCAGTACTTC
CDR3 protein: CASSPPPGLAGGETQYF

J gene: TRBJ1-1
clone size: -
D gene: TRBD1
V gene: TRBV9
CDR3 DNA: TGTGCCAGCAGCGCCGGGACAGGGGAGACTGAAGCTTTCTTT
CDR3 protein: CASSAGTGETEAFF

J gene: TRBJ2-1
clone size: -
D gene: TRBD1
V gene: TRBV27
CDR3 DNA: TGTGCCAGCAGGACAGGGGACAATGAGCAGTTCTTC
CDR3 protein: CASRTGDNEQFF

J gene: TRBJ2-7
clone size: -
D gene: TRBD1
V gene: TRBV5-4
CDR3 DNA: TGTGCCAGCAGCCCGGGACAGATTACCTACGAGCAGTACTTC
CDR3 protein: CASSPGQITYEQYF

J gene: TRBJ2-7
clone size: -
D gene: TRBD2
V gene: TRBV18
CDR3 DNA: TGTGCCAGCTCACCAGGGACTAGCGGGATGACCGAGCAGTACTTC
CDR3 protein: CASSPGTSGMTEQYF

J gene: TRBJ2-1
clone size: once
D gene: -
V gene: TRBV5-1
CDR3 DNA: TGCGCCAGCAGCTTGGTAGCGAATGAGCAGTTCTTC
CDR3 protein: CASSLVANEQFF

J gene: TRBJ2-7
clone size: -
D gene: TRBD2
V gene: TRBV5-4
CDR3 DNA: TGTGCCAGCAGCTTGGCTGGCGGGAGCCTCTACGAGCAGTACTTC
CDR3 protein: CASSLAGGSLYEQYF

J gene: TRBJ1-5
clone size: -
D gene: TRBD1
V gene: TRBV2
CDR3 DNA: TGTGCCAGCAGATACACCTGGACAGGGCATAGCAATCAGCCCCAGCATTTT
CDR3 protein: CASRYTWTGHSNQPQHF

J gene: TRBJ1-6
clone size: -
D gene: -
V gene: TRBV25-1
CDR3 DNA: TGTGCCAGCAGTCACACAGGGTCTAATTCACCCCTCCACTTT
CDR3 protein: CASSHTGSNSPLHF

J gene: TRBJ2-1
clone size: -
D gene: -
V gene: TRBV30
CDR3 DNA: TGTGCCTGGAGTGTACGCAGCCACAGGTCTTACAATGAGCAGTTCTTC
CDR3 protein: CAWSVRSHRSYNEQFF